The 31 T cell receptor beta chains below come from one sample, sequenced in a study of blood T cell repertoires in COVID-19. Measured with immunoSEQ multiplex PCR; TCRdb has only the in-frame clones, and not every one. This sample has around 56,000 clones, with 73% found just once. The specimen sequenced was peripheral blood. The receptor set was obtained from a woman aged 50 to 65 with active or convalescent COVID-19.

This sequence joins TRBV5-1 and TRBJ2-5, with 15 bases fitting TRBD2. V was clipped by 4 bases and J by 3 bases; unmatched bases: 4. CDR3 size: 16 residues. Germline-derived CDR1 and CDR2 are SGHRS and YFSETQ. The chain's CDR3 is CASSTRTSGREETQYF. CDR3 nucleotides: TGCGCCAGCAGCACTCGGACTAGCGGGAGGGAAGAGACCCAGTACTTC.

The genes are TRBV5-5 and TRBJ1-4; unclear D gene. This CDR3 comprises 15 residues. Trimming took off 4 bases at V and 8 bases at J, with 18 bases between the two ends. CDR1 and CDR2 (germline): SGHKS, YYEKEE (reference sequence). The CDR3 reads CASSEFGGQWEKLFF. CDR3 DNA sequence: TGTGCCAGCAGCGAGTTCGGAGGTCAATGGGAAAAACTGTTTTTT.

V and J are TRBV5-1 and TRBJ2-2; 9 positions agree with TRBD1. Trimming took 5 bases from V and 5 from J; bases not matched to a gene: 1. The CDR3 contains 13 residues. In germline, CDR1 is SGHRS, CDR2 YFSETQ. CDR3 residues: CASRGQGTGELFF. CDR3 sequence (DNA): TGCGCCAGCAGGGGACAGGGTACCGGGGAGCTGTTTTTT.

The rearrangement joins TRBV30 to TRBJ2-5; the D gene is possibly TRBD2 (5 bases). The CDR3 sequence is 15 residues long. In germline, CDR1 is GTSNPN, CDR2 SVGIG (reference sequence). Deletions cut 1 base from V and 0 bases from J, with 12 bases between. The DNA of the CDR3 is TGTGCCTGGAGTGCCGGCTCGGGGAACCAAGAGACCCAGTACTTC. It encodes CAWSAGSGNQETQYF.

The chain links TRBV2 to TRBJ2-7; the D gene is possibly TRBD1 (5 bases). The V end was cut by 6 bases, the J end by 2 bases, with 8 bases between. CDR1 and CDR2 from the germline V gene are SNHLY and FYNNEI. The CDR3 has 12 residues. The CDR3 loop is CASRQGTYEQYF. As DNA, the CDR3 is TGTGCCAGCAGGCAGGGTACCTACGAGCAGTACTTC.

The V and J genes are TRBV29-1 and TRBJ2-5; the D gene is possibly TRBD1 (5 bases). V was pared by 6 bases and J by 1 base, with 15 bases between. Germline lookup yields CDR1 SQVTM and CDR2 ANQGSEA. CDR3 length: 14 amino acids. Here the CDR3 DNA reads TGCAGCGTGGGAAAAGGGGTGAGCCAAGAGACCCAGTACTTC. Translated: CSVGKGVSQETQYF.

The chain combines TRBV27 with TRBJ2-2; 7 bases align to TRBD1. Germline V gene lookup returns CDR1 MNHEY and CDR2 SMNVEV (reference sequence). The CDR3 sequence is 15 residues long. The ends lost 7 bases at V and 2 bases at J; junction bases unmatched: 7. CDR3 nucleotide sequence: TGTGCCAGCACCGAGGGGGCCTCAAACACCGGGGAGCTGTTTTTT. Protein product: CASTEGASNTGELFF.

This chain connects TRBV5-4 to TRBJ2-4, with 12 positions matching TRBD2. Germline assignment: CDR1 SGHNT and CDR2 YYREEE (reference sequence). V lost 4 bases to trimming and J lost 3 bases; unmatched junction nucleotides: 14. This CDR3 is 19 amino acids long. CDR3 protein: CASSPKRLAGVYDKNIQYF. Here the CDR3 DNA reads TGTGCCAGCAGCCCGAAGAGACTAGCGGGAGTTTATGACAAAAACATTCAGTACTTC.

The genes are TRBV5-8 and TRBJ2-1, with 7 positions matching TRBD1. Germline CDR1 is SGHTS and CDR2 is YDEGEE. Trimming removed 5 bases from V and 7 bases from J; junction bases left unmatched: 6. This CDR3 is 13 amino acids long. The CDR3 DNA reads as TGTGCCAGCAGACGGACAGGAGCTAATGAGCAGTTCTTC. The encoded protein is CASRRTGANEQFF.

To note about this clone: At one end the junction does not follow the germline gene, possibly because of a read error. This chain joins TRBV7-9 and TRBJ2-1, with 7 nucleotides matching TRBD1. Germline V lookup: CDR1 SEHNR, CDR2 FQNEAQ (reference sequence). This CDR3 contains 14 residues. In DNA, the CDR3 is TGTGCCAGCAGCCAAACGACAGGGTACAACGAGCAGTTCTTC. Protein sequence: CASSQTTGYNEQFF.

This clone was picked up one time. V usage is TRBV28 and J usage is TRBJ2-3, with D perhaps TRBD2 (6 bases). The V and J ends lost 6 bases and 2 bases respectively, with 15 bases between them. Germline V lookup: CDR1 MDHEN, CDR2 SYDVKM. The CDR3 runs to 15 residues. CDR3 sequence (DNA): TGTGCCAGCAGGTCTAGCGATACAAACACAGATACGCAGTATTTT. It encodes CASRSSDTNTDTQYF.

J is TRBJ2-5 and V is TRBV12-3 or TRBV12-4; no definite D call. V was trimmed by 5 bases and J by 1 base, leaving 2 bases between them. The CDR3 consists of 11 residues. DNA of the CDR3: TGTGCCAGCAGTCTCCAAGAGACCCAGTACTTC. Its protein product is CASSLQETQYF.

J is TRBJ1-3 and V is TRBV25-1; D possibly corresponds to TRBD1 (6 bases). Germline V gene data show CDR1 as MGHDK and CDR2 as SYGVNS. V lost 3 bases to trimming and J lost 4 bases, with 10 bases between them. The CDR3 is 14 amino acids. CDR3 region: CASSERTEGNTIYF. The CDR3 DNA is TGTGCCAGCAGTGAGCGGACAGAAGGAAACACCATATATTTT.

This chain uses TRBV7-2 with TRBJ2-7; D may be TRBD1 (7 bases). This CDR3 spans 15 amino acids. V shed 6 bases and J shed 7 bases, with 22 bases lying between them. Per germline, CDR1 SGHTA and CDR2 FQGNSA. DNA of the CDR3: TGTGCCAGCAGTCACACCCTGGGCAGGGGGGAAGAGCAGTACTTC. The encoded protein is CASSHTLGRGEEQYF.

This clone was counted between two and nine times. CDR3 sequence (DNA): TGTGCCAGCAGGGGGACAGATTTCGATGAGCAGTTCTTC. It is translated as CASRGTDFDEQFF. This chain uses TRBV2 with TRBJ2-1; TRBD1 aligns across 7 bases. The CDR3 contains 13 residues. With 6 bases clipped from V and 8 bases from J, the junction kept 7 bases outside the gene matches. The germline CDR1 and CDR2 sequences are SNHLY and FYNNEI.

The CDR3 DNA reads as TGTGCCAGCAGGGTTATGGGCTACACTGAAGCTTTCTTT. Its translation is CASRVMGYTEAFF. The genes are TRBV2 and TRBJ1-1; D uncertain. The germline gives CDR1 SNHLY, CDR2 FYNNEI. The CDR3 covers 13 residues. Deletions cut 6 bases from V and 3 bases from J, with 11 bases between.

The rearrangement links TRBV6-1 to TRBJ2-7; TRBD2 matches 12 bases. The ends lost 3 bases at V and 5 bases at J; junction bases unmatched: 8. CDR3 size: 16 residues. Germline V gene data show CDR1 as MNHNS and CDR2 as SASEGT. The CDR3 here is CASSDPWTSGNDEQYF. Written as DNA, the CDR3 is TGTGCCAGCAGTGATCCTTGGACTAGCGGGAATGACGAGCAGTACTTC.

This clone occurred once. CDR3 bases: TGTGCCAGCAGCTCCACCCATCTAGCATACGAGCAGTACTTC. Translating gives CASSSTHLAYEQYF. The chain joins TRBV7-8 to TRBJ2-7; maybe TRBD2 (5 bases). V was shortened by 4 bases and J by 4 bases, with 14 bases between the two germline ends. This CDR3 is built from 14 residues. Germline CDR1 and CDR2: SGHVS and FQNEAQ.

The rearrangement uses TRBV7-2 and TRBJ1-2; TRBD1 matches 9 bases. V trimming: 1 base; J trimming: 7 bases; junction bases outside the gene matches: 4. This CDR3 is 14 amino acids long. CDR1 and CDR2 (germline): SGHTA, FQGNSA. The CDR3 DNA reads TGTGCCAGCAGCTTAGGCGGGACAGGGACTGGCTACACCTTC. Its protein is CASSLGGTGTGYTF.

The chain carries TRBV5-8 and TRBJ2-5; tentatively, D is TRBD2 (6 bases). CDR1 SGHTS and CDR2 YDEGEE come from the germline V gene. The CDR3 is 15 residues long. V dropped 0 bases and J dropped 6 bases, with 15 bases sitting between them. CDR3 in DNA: TGTGCCAGCAGCTTGGCCGGGCGGGGAGAACAGACCCAGTACTTC. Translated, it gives CASSLAGRGEQTQYF.

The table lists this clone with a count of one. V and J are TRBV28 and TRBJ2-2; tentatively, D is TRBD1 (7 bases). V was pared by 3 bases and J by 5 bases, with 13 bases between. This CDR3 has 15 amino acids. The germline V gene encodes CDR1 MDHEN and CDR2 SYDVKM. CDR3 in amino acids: CASSLEGAGTGELFF. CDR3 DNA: TGTGCCAGCAGTTTGGAGGGGGCAGGTACCGGGGAGCTGTTTTTT.

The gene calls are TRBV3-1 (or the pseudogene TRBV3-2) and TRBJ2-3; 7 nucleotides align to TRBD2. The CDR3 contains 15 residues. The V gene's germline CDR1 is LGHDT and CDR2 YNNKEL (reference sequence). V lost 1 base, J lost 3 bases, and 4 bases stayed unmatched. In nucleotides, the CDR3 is TGTGCCAGCAGCCAAGGGAGCGGGATTACAGATACGCAGTATTTT. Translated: CASSQGSGITDTQYF.

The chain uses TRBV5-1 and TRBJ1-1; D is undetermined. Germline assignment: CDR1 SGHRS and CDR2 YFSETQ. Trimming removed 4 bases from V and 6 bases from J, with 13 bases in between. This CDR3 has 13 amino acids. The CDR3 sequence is CASSPAEVAEAFF. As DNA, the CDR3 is TGCGCCAGCAGCCCTGCGGAGGTGGCTGAAGCTTTCTTT. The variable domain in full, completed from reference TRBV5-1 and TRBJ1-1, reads KAGVTQTPRYLIKTRGQQVTLSCSPISGHRSVSWYQQTPGQGLQFLFEYFSETQRNKGNFPGRFSGRQFSNSRSEMNVSTLELGDSALYLCASSPAEVAEAFFGQGTRLTVV.

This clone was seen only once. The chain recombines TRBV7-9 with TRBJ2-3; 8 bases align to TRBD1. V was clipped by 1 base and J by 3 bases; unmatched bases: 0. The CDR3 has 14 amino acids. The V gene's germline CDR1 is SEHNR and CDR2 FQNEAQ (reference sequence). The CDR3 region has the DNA TGTGCCAGCAGCTTAGGACAGGGGACAGATACGCAGTATTTT. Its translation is CASSLGQGTDTQYF.

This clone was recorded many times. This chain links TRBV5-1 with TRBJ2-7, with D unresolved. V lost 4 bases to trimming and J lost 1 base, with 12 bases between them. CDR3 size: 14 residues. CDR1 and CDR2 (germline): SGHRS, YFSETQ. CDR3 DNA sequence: TGCGCCAGCAGCAGAACAGCTGAGTCCTACGAGCAGTACTTC. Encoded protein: CASSRTAESYEQYF.

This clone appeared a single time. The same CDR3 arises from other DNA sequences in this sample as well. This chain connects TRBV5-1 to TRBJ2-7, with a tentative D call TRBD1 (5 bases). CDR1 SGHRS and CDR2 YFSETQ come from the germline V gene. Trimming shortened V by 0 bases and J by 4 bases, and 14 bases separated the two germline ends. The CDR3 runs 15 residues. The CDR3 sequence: CASSLGGQGTYEQYF. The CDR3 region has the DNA TGCGCCAGCAGCTTGGGAGGTCAGGGTACGTACGAGCAGTACTTC.

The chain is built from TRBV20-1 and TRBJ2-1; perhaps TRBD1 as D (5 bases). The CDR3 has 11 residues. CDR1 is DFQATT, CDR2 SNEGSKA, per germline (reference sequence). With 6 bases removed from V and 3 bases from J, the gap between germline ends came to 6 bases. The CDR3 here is CSARDYNEQFF. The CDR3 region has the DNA TGCAGTGCCAGGGACTACAATGAGCAGTTCTTC.

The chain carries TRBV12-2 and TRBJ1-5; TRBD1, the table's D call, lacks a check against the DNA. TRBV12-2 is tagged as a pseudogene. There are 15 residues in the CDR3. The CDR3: CASRWPDRVNQPQHF. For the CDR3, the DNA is TGTGCAAGTCGCTGGCCGGACAGAGTCAATCAGCCCCAGCATTTT.

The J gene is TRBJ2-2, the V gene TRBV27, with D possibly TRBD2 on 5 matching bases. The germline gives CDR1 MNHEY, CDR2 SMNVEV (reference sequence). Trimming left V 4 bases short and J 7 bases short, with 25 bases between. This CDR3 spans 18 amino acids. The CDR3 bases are TGTGCCAGCAGTTGGAGGTGGAGTAGAGTATATCAAAGCGGGGAGCTGTTTTTT. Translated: CASSWRWSRVYQSGELFF.

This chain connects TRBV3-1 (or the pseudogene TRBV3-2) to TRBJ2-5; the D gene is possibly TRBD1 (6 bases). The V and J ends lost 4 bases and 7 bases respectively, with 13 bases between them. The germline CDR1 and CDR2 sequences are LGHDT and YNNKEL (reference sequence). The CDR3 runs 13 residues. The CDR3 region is CASSRQDKGTQYF. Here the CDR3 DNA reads TGTGCCAGCAGCCGACAGGATAAGGGGACCCAGTACTTC.

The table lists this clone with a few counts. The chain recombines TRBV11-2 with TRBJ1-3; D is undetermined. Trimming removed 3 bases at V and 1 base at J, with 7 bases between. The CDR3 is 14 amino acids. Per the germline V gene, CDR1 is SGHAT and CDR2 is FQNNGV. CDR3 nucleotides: TGTGCCAGCAGCTTGCAGTTGTCTGGAAACACCATATATTTT. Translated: CASSLQLSGNTIYF. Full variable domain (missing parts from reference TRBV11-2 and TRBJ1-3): EAGVAQSPRYKIIEKRQSVAFWCNPISGHATLYWYQQILGQGPKLLIQFQNNGVVDDSQLPKDRFSAERLKGVDSTLKIQPAKLEDSAVYLCASSLQLSGNTIYFGEGSWLTVV.